Listed below are T cell receptor beta chains from one sample, sequenced in a study of T-cell reconstitution after alpha-beta-depleted transplantation in children. One entry per CDR3 protein results from TCRdb running MiXCR on the PCR reads. In the table there are fewer than 550,000 distinct CDR3 sequences, 16% of which are singletons. This sample comprised PBMCs, mostly from graft donor cells, obtained 360 days after TCRalphabeta/CD19-depleted stem cell transplant. The receptors were gathered from a boy under two years old who had a stem cell transplant for Wiskott-Aldrich syndrome, so the T cells may come from the graft donor. Both conserved end residues are part of each CDR3. The D gene is left open where the match is weak. Size is stated for part of the rows, as once, few or many counts, or as a class when the clone is expanded.

J gene | D gene | V gene | clone size | CDR3 protein | CDR3 DNA
TRBJ2-5 | TRBD1 | TRBV4-1 | few | CASSPSTGGQETQYF | TGCGCCAGCAGCCCATCCACAGGGGGACAAGAGACCCAGTACTTC
TRBJ2-5 | - | TRBV4-1 | - | CASSQGVTYQETQYF | TGCGCCAGCAGCCAAGGGGTAACTTACCAAGAGACCCAGTACTTC
TRBJ2-7 | - | TRBV20-1 | - | CSARLRRYEQYF | TGCAGTGCGAGGTTGCGGCGCTACGAGCAGTACTTC
TRBJ1-2 | - | TRBV5-6 | few | CASSLASYGGYTF | TGTGCCAGCAGCTTAGCGTCTTATGGGGGCTACACCTTC
TRBJ2-1 | - | TRBV24-1 | few | CATSDRAVEQFF | TGTGCCACCAGTGATAGGGCGGTTGAGCAGTTCTTC
TRBJ2-1 | - | TRBV28 | - | CASSFGRPYNEQFF | TGTGCCAGCAGTTTTGGCAGGCCCTACAATGAGCAGTTCTTC
TRBJ2-6 | - | TRBV7-2 | few | CASSLGASGANVLTF | TGTGCCAGCAGCTTAGGGGCATCAGGGGCCAACGTCCTGACTTTC
TRBJ2-5 | - | TRBV5-5 | - | CASSLAGQGGLKTQYF | TGTGCCAGCAGCTTGGCCGGGCAGGGGGGTTTGAAGACCCAGTACTTC
TRBJ2-7 | - | TRBV15 | - | CATSRDRLVRGYEQYF | TGTGCCACCAGCAGAGATAGGCTAGTACGTGGCTACGAGCAGTACTTC
TRBJ2-2 | - | TRBV4-3 | - | CASSHPTGELFF | TGCGCCAGCAGCCACCCAACCGGGGAGCTGTTTTTT
TRBJ1-1 | - | TRBV20-1 | - | CSASLTNTEAFF | TGCAGTGCTTCCTTGACCAACACTGAAGCTTTCTTT
TRBJ1-4 | - | TRBV29-1 | few | CSVALKRNEKLFF | TGCAGCGTTGCTCTGAAGCGAAATGAAAAACTGTTTTTT
TRBJ2-7 | - | TRBV12-3/TRBV12-4 | - | CASARGGVSYEQYF | TGTGCCAGCGCTAGGGGGGGGGTTTCGTACGAGCAGTACTTC
TRBJ2-1 | - | TRBV7-9 | many | CASSVILGRVEQFF | TGTGCCAGCAGCGTTATACTGGGGCGTGTAGAGCAGTTCTTC
TRBJ2-1 | - | TRBV29-1 | many | CSVPERSAYNEQFF | TGCAGCGTTCCCGAGAGAAGCGCTTACAATGAGCAGTTCTTC
TRBJ1-1 | TRBD1 | TRBV6-2/TRBV6-3 | few | CASSRRQGAGTEAFF | TGTGCCAGCAGTCGGAGACAGGGGGCTGGCACTGAAGCTTTCTTT
TRBJ2-1 | - | TRBV18 | few | CASSPTQGPYNEQFF | TGTGCCAGCTCACCAACGCAAGGACCTTACAATGAGCAGTTCTTC
TRBJ2-7 | - | TRBV29-1 | few | CSVATVHSYEQYF | TGCAGCGTCGCGACAGTACACTCCTACGAGCAGTACTTC
TRBJ1-2 | - | TRBV5-1 | few | CASSGGGLYGYTF | TGCGCCAGCAGTGGTGGAGGTCTCTATGGCTACACCTTC
TRBJ1-4 | TRBD1 | TRBV20-1 | - | CSARAGTGVEKLFF | TGCAGTGCTAGAGCCGGGACAGGGGTTGAAAAACTGTTTTTT
TRBJ2-6 | TRBD1 | TRBV4-1 | - | CASSYFPGQGGSGANVLTF | TGCGCCAGCAGCTATTTTCCGGGACAGGGGGGCTCTGGGGCCAACGTCCTGACTTTC
TRBJ2-3 | TRBD1 | TRBV5-1 | few | CASSLRQTGASTDTQYF | TGCGCCAGCAGCTTGCGCCAGACAGGGGCTAGCACAGATACGCAGTATTTT
TRBJ2-2 | - | TRBV5-1 | many | CASSLGGTLNTGELFF | TGCGCCAGCAGCTTGGGAGGGACCCTGAACACCGGGGAGCTGTTTTTT
TRBJ1-4 | - | TRBV4-1 | - | CASSPYRVIGEKLFF | TGCGCCAGCAGCCCCTACAGGGTAATAGGTGAAAAACTGTTTTTT
TRBJ2-5 | - | TRBV9 | - | CASSVLDVSETQYF | TGTGCCAGCAGCGTATTGGATGTTTCGGAGACCCAGTACTTC
TRBJ1-5 | - | TRBV12-3/TRBV12-4 | - | CASSLEPVRQPQHF | TGTGCCAGCAGTTTAGAGCCAGTTAGGCAGCCCCAGCATTTT
TRBJ2-6 | TRBD2 | TRBV4-1 | - | CASSSPGGGSSGANVLTF | TGCGCCAGCAGCTCGCCGGGAGGGGGGAGCTCTGGGGCCAACGTCCTGACTTTC
TRBJ2-4 | TRBD1 | TRBV5-1 | few | CASSIGTENIQYF | TGCGCCAGCAGCATCGGGACAGAAAACATTCAGTACTTC
TRBJ1-2 | TRBD1 | TRBV20-1 | - | CSAGQGNYGYTF | TGCAGTGCTGGACAGGGAAACTATGGCTACACCTTC
TRBJ2-5 | TRBD2 | TRBV29-1 | - | CSVASGAVQETQYF | TGCAGCGTTGCTAGCGGGGCCGTCCAAGAGACCCAGTACTTC
TRBJ2-5 | - | TRBV24-1 | few | CATSDFGFHWGGQETQYF | TGTGCCACCAGTGATTTCGGCTTCCATTGGGGCGGCCAAGAGACCCAGTACTTC
TRBJ1-6 | TRBD1 | TRBV20-1 | - | CSARRDSNSPLHF | TGCAGTGCTAGAAGGGACAGTAATTCACCCCTCCACTTT
TRBJ2-1 | - | TRBV5-1 | - | CASSHRVAENNEQFF | TGCGCCAGCAGCCACCGAGTAGCGGAAAACAATGAGCAGTTCTTC
TRBJ2-5 | TRBD2 | TRBV20-1 | few | CSAKWRLAGGETQYF | TGCAGTGCCAAGTGGCGACTAGCGGGGGGGGAGACCCAGTACTTC
TRBJ1-2 | TRBD1 | TRBV7-9 | - | CASKMDRGDGYTF | TGTGCCAGCAAGATGGACAGGGGGGATGGCTACACCTTC